The 29 T cell receptor beta chains listed next were all sequenced from one sample in a study of OX40 agonist ivuxolimab in advanced cancers. Using immunoSEQ multiplex PCR, the repertoire was profiled, and TCRdb retains in-frame clones only, with some absent. The sample has tens of thousands of clones, approximately 94% seen once; the top ten hold around 14%. The source was CD4+ or CD8+ T cells sorted from blood, collected in a trial of the OX40 agonist ivuxolimab. Source of these receptors: an adult with an advanced solid tumor such as melanoma, head and neck, liver or kidney cancer.

V usage is TRBV19 and J usage is TRBJ1-5, with D maybe TRBD1 (6 bases). The CDR3 is 16 amino acids. Trimming removed 2 bases from V and 2 bases from J, with 13 bases in between. Germline V gene data show CDR1 as LNHDA and CDR2 as SQIVND (reference sequence). In DNA form, the CDR3 reads TGTGCCAGTAGTATAATCCAGGGGTTAGGCAATCAGCCCCAGCATTTT. This gives the protein CASSIIQGLGNQPQHF.

The chain couples TRBV28 to TRBJ2-7; D ambiguous. The CDR3 is 13 residues long. Deletions cut 3 bases from V and 5 bases from J, with 11 bases between. Germline loops: CDR1 MDHEN, CDR2 SYDVKM. CDR3: CASSFPRLNEQYF. CDR3 nucleotides: TGTGCCAGCAGTTTTCCGCGACTTAACGAGCAGTACTTC.

V and J are TRBV4-1 and TRBJ1-1; possible D gene TRBD1, 6 bases. The CDR3 consists of 15 residues. V gave up 4 bases and J gave up 3 bases, with 15 bases separating them. CDR1 MGHRA and CDR2 YSYEKL come from the germline V gene. The CDR3 region has the DNA TGCGCCAGCAGCCCCTCGGGGGAGGGGGACACTGAAGCTTTCTTT. It specifies CASSPSGEGDTEAFF.

This clone was seen more than once but under ten times. The chain carries TRBV28 and TRBJ1-5; D unclear. The V end was cut by 10 bases, the J end by 0 bases, with 13 bases between. The CDR3 sequence is 14 residues long. Per germline, CDR1 MDHEN and CDR2 SYDVKM. As DNA, the CDR3 is TGTGCCACCCTCCCGGGGATTAGCAATCAGCCCCAGCATTTT. This gives the protein CATLPGISNQPQHF.

The chain is built from TRBV13 and TRBJ2-2; D may be TRBD1 (6 bases). Germline loops: CDR1 PRHDT, CDR2 FYEKMQ (reference sequence). The CDR3 loop spans 15 amino acids. V lost 3 bases and J lost 5, with 13 bases in between. The CDR3 is CASSLGQGITGELFF. For the CDR3, the DNA is TGTGCCAGCAGCTTGGGTCAGGGGATAACCGGGGAGCTGTTTTTT.

This chain links TRBV27 with TRBJ2-3, with a tentative D call TRBD1 (7 bases). V lost 2 bases, J lost 10 bases, and 13 bases lay in between. Germline CDR1 reads MNHEY; CDR2 reads SMNVEV (reference sequence). This CDR3 is built from 13 residues. CDR3 in amino acids: CASSLPRGEAQYF. The CDR3 DNA reads as TGTGCCAGCAGTTTACCCAGGGGGGAGGCGCAGTATTTT.

The chain recombines TRBV4-3 with TRBJ1-5; 10 bases are a match to TRBD1. With 0 bases clipped from V and 6 bases from J, the junction kept 5 bases outside the gene matches. Germline V gives CDR1 LGHNA, CDR2 YSLEER. CDR3 length: 16 amino acids. CDR3 in DNA: TGCGCCAGCAGCCAAGATCGGACAGGGGGTGGTCAGCCCCAGCATTTT. Protein product: CASSQDRTGGGQPQHF.

The CDR3 loop reads CASRTGGTEAFF. CDR3 bases: TGTGCCAGCAGAACAGGGGGGACTGAAGCTTTCTTT. The chain recombines TRBV27 with TRBJ1-1; TRBD1 matches 8 bases. CDR3 length equals 12 residues. With V trimmed by 6 bases and J by 5 bases, 2 bases remained unmatched. Germline V CDR1 and CDR2: MNHEY, SMNVEV (reference sequence).

This clone was counted a few times. The rearrangement links TRBV6-1 to TRBJ2-7; 8 bases align to TRBD1. The trim removed 7 bases at V and 4 bases at J, leaving 6 bases unmatched. The CDR3 is 13 amino acids. From germline, CDR1 is MNHNS and CDR2 SASEGT. The CDR3 DNA reads as TGTGCCAGCAAGGACAGGGTATTATACGAGCAGTACTTC. It encodes CASKDRVLYEQYF.

The rearrangement joins TRBV5-1 to TRBJ1-2; D ambiguous. Trimming pared 3 bases from V and 0 bases from J, leaving 15 bases between. CDR3 length: 16 residues. Germline CDR1 is SGHRS and CDR2 is YFSETQ. The CDR3 here is CASSYGPRGTNYGYTF. In DNA, the CDR3 is TGCGCCAGCAGCTACGGGCCCCGAGGCACTAACTATGGCTACACCTTC.

A few counts support this clone. The rearrangement joins TRBV5-1 to TRBJ2-1, with TRBD2 identical over 7 bases. Germline V CDR1 and CDR2: SGHRS, YFSETQ. With V trimmed by 4 bases and J by 7 bases, 8 bases remained unmatched. This CDR3 has 14 amino acids. CDR3 in amino acids: CASSPREGLNEQFF. CDR3 nucleotide sequence: TGCGCCAGCAGCCCTAGGGAGGGGCTGAATGAGCAGTTCTTC.

The rearrangement uses TRBV27 and TRBJ1-1, with D hard to call. From germline, CDR1 is MNHEY and CDR2 SMNVEV (reference sequence). There are 15 residues in the CDR3. V was pared by 5 bases and J by 5 bases, with 18 bases between. CDR3 in DNA: TGTGCCAGCAGTCCCCAATACGGGCTAGGGACTGAAGCTTTCTTT. Its protein is CASSPQYGLGTEAFF.

The rearrangement links TRBV19 to TRBJ2-1; a weak D match, TRBD2 (6 bases). Trimming removed 7 bases from V and 8 bases from J, with 18 bases in between. The CDR3 runs 14 residues. Germline V gene lookup returns CDR1 LNHDA and CDR2 SQIVND (reference sequence). The CDR3 DNA sequence: TGTGCCAGTAAACTCCGGGGGACCCACGATGAGCAGTTCTTC. Protein product: CASKLRGTHDEQFF.

J is TRBJ2-5 and V is TRBV7-9; a possible D gene is TRBD1 (5 bases). V was pared by 2 bases and J by 5 bases, with 9 bases between. The V gene's germline CDR1 is SEHNR and CDR2 FQNEAQ (reference sequence). There are 13 residues in the CDR3. CDR3 nucleotides: TGTGCCAGCAGCTTACAGGGTAGGGAGACCCAGTACTTC. This encodes CASSLQGRETQYF. The whole variable domain, remainder taken from reference TRBV7-9 and TRBJ2-5, is DTGVSQNPRHKITKRGQNVTFRCDPISEHNRLYWYRQTLGQGPEFLTYFQNEAQLEKSRLLSDRFSAERPKGSFSTLEIQRTEQGDSAMYLCASSLQGRETQYFGPGTRLLVL.

As DNA, the CDR3 is TGTGCCAGCAGCTCACCGGACATCACAGATACGCAGTATTTT. It encodes CASSSPDITDTQYF. The chain employs TRBV11-3 and TRBJ2-3; D is possibly TRBD1 (5 bases). This CDR3 spans 14 amino acids. Trimming shortened V by 4 bases and J by 2 bases, and 10 bases separated the two germline ends. Germline V gives CDR1 SGHNT, CDR2 YENEEA.

The chain couples TRBV9 to TRBJ1-1; D unclear. The germline V gene encodes CDR1 SGDLS and CDR2 YYNGEE. The length of the CDR3 is 13 residues. Between the trimmed V and J ends, which lost 0 bases and 5 bases, there was a span of 8 bases. The CDR3 protein is CASSVERSTEAFF. In DNA, the CDR3 is TGTGCCAGCAGCGTAGAACGCTCGACTGAAGCTTTCTTT.

The chain couples TRBV5-6 to TRBJ2-2; the D is unclear. Trimming cost V 5 bases and J 1 base, with 6 bases left between them. CDR1 and CDR2 (germline): SGHDT, YYEEEE. The CDR3 is made up of 13 amino acids. DNA for the CDR3: TGTGCCAGCAGTCCCGGGAACACCGGGGAGCTGTTTTTT. Amino acid sequence: CASSPGNTGELFF.

The V gene is TRBV6-4, the J gene TRBJ2-3; TRBD2 aligns across 9 bases. The CDR3 runs to 14 residues. Germline CDR1 MRHNA, CDR2 SNTAGT. The junction had 1 base not matched to a gene; V was cut back by 4 bases and J by 2 bases. In nucleotides, the CDR3 is TGTGCCAGCAGTGGCGGGGGGGCCACAGATACGCAGTATTTT. This encodes CASSGGGATDTQYF.

J is TRBJ2-7 and V is TRBV11-2; D is possibly TRBD1 or TRBD2 (5 bases each). CDR3 length: 14 amino acids. From germline, CDR1 is SGHAT and CDR2 FQNNGV. The V gene lost 5 bases and the J gene lost 2 bases, with 13 bases spanning the gap. The CDR3, as DNA: TGTGCCAGCAGCCTCCGGGACCAAGCCTACGAGCAGTACTTC. Translated: CASSLRDQAYEQYF.

The chain joins TRBV29-1 to TRBJ2-1, with 9 positions matching TRBD2. J was trimmed by 9 bases and V by 4 bases; bases with no gene match: 10. CDR3 length equals 14 residues. CDR1 and CDR2 from the germline V gene are SQVTM and ANQGSEA. The DNA of the CDR3 is TGCAGCGTTGGGGGGACTAGCTATAAAAGTGAGCAGTTCTTC. It codes for CSVGGTSYKSEQFF.

V gene TRBV7-3 combines with J gene TRBJ2-3, with TRBD2 identical over 9 bases. There are 19 residues in the CDR3. Trimming removed 4 bases from V and 4 bases from J; junction bases left unmatched: 18. Germline loops: CDR1 SGHTA, CDR2 FQGTGA. The CDR3 loop reads CASSSLPPLASGESDTQYF. In nucleotides, the CDR3 is TGTGCCAGCAGCTCTCTCCCCCCGTTGGCTAGCGGGGAGTCAGATACGCAGTATTTT.

V and J are TRBV27 and TRBJ2-1, with D maybe TRBD2 (7 bases). Germline V CDR1 and CDR2: MNHEY, SMNVEV (reference sequence). There are 15 residues in the CDR3. The V gene lost 0 bases and the J gene lost 4 bases, with 10 bases spanning the gap. The CDR3 spells CASSLSKGGYNEQFF. The CDR3 coding sequence is TGTGCCAGCAGTTTATCGAAGGGGGGGTACAATGAGCAGTTCTTC.

The chain joins TRBV15 to TRBJ1-1; D perhaps matches TRBD1 (5 bases). Germline V gene sequence: CDR1 LNHNV, CDR2 YYDKDF (reference sequence). The ends were cut back, 1 base at V and 7 bases at J, with 13 bases in the middle. The CDR3 extends over 14 amino acids. The CDR3 sequence is CATSRAERGREAFF. For the CDR3, the DNA is TGTGCCACCAGCAGAGCAGAGAGGGGCCGTGAAGCTTTCTTT.

The rearrangement joins TRBV5-6 to TRBJ2-7; D might be TRBD2 (5 bases). CDR1 is SGHDT, CDR2 YYEEEE, per germline. CDR3 length: 15 amino acids. Trimming pared 7 bases from V and 3 bases from J, leaving 20 bases between. CDR3 region: CASYQEERPGYEQYF. For the CDR3, the DNA is TGTGCCAGCTACCAGGAGGAGAGGCCTGGCTACGAGCAGTACTTC.

This rearrangement joins TRBV6-1 to TRBJ2-3, with 7 bases matching TRBD1. The CDR3 has 14 amino acids. The junction had 6 bases not matched to a gene; V was cut back by 8 bases and J by 1 base. Germline CDR1 is MNHNS and CDR2 is SASEGT. CDR3 in amino acids: CASSWDSRTDTQYF. For the CDR3, the DNA is TGTGCCAGCTCTTGGGACAGCCGCACAGATACGCAGTATTTT.

The CDR3 spells CATSRESLTNEKLFF. The CDR3 coding sequence is TGTGCCACCAGCAGAGAAAGTTTAACTAATGAAAAACTGTTTTTT. The chain couples TRBV15 to TRBJ1-4; D ambiguous. V was shortened by 0 bases and J by 1 base, with 6 bases between the two germline ends. The CDR3 extends over 15 amino acids. Germline-derived CDR1 and CDR2 are LNHNV and YYDKDF (reference sequence).

CDR3 sequence reads: CATSRGDRVYEQYF. In DNA, the CDR3 is TGTGCCACCAGCAGGGGGGACAGGGTCTACGAGCAGTACTTC. V is TRBV15 and J is TRBJ2-7; 9 bases agree with TRBD1. The trim removed 3 bases at V and 3 bases at J, leaving 3 bases unmatched. Germline values: CDR1 LNHNV, CDR2 YYDKDF (reference sequence). This CDR3 has 14 amino acids.

The gene calls are TRBV4-1 and TRBJ2-7; D gene uncertain. Trimming removed 2 bases at V and 2 bases at J, with 10 bases between. CDR1 and CDR2 (germline): MGHRA, YSYEKL. The CDR3 contains 14 residues. This CDR3 reads CASSQRYTAYEQYF. CDR3 in DNA: TGCGCCAGCAGCCAACGTTACACCGCCTACGAGCAGTACTTC.

The CDR3 protein is CASSPNGAGGAGDTQYF. The CDR3 DNA follows: TGCGCCAGCAGCCCGAACGGAGCGGGAGGGGCCGGAGATACGCAGTATTTT. The V call is TRBV4-3, the J call TRBJ2-3, with TRBD2 identical over 10 bases. The CDR3 totals 17 residues. Per the germline V gene, CDR1 is LGHNA and CDR2 is YSLEER. Unmatched junction bases numbered 12, after V lost 4 bases and J lost 5 bases.